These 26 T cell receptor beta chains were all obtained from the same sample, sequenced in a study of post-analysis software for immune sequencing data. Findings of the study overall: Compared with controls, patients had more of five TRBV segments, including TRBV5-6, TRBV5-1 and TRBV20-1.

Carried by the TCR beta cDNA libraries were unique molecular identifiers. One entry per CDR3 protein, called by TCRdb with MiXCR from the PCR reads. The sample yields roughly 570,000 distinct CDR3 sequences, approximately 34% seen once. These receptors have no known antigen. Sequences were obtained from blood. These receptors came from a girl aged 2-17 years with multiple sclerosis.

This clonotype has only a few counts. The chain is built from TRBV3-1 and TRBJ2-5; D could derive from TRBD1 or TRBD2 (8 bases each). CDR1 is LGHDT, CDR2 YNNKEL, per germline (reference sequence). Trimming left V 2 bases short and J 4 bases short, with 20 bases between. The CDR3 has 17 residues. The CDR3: CASSQSGTRGTGETQYF. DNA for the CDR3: TGTGCCAGCAGCCAATCCGGGACTAGAGGGACAGGAGAGACCCAGTACTTC.

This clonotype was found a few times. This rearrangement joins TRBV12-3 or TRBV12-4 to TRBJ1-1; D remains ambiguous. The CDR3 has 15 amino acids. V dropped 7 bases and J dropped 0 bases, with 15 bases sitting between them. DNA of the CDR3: TGTGCCAGCAACGGGCGGGGTCCAATGAACACTGAAGCTTTCTTT. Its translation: CASNGRGPMNTEAFF.

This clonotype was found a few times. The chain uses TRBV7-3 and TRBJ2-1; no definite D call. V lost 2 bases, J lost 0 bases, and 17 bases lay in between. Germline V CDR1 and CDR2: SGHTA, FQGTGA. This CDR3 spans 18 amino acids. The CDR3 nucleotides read TGTGCCAGCAGCTTATATTCCGGTCCTCCGGGCTCCTACAATGAGCAGTTCTTC. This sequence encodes CASSLYSGPPGSYNEQFF.

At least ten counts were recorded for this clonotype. The CDR3 bases are TGCAGCTTACGACACGGCCAAGAGACCCAGTACTTC. Amino acid sequence: CSLRHGQETQYF. The V call is TRBV29-1, the J call TRBJ2-5; D ambiguous. The V end was cut by 8 bases, the J end by 1 base, with 11 bases between. Germline V CDR1 and CDR2: SQVTM, ANQGSEA. This CDR3 has 12 residues. The entire variable domain, with the rest obtained from reference TRBV29-1 and TRBJ2-5, is as follows: SAVISQKPSRDICQRGTSLTIQCQVDSQVTMMFWYRQQPGQSLTLIATANQGSEATYESGFVIDKFPISRPNLTFSTLTVSNMSPEDSSIYLCSLRHGQETQYFGPGTRLLVL.

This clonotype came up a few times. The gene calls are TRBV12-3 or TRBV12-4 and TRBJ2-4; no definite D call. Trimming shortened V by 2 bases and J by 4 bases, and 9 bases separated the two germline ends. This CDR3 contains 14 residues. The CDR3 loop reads CASSLRSIKNIQYF. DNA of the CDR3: TGTGCCAGCAGTTTAAGGTCAATTAAAAACATTCAGTACTTC.

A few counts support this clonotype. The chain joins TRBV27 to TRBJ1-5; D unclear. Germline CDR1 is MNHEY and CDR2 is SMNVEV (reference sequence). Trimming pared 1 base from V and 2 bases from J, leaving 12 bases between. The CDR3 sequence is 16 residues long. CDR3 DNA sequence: TGTGCCAGCAGTTTATATGCGGGGAATGGCAATCAGCCCCAGCATTTT. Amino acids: CASSLYAGNGNQPQHF.

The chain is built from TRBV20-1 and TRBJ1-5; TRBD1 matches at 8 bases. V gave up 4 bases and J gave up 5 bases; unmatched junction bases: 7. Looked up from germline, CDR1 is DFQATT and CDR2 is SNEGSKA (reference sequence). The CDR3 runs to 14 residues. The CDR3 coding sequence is TGCAGTGCTAATCCTCAGGGGGCAGATCAGCCCCAGCATTTT. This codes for CSANPQGADQPQHF.

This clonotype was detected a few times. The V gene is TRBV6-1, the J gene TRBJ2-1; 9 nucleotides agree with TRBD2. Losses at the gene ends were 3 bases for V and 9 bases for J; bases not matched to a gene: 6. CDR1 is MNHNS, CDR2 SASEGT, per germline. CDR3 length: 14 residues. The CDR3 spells CASSDMAGGREQFF. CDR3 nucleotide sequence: TGTGCCAGCAGTGATATGGCGGGGGGGCGTGAGCAGTTCTTC.

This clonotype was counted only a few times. DNA of the CDR3: TGTGCCAGCGGGTCGTGGGAGGTCTATGGCTACACCTTC. It translates to CASGSWEVYGYTF. The gene calls are TRBV6-5 and TRBJ1-2; D unclear. Germline-derived CDR1 and CDR2 are MNHEY and SVGAGI. V was pared by 8 bases and J by 4 bases, with 14 bases between. The CDR3 covers 13 residues.

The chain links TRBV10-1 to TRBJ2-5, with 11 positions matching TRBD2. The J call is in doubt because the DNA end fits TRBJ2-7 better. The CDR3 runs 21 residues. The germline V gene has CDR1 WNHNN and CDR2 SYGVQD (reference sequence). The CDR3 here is CASSGPLLLLAGVYSSYEQYF. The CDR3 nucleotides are TGCGCCAGCAGTGGACCCCTGCTTTTACTAGCGGGGGTTTATAGCTCCTACGAGCAGTACTTC.

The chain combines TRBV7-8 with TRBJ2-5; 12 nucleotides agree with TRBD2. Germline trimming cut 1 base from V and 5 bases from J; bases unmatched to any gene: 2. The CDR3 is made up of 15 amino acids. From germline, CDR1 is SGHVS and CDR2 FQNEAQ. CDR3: CASSLVLAGGETQYF. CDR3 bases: TGTGCCAGCAGCTTAGTACTAGCGGGAGGCGAGACCCAGTACTTC.

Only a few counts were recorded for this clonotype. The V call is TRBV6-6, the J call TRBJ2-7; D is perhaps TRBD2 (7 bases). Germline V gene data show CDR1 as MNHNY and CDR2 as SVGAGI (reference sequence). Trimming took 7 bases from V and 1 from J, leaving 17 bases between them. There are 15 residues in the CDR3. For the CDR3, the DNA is TGTGCCAGCACCGAGGGGGGGTCGTGGTCCTACGAGCAGTACTTC. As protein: CASTEGGSWSYEQYF.

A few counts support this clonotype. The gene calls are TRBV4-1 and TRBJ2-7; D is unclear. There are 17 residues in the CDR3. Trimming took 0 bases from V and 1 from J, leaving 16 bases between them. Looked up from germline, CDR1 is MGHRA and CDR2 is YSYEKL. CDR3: CASSQDGSRTPSYEQYF. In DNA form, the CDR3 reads TGCGCCAGCAGCCAAGATGGCTCAAGGACCCCTTCCTACGAGCAGTACTTC.

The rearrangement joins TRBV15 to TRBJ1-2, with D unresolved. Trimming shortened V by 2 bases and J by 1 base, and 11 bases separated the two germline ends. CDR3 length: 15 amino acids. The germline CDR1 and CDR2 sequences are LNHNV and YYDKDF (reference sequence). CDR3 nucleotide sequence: TGTGCCACCAGCAGAATCGGAATAGTTAACTATGGCTACACCTTC. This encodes CATSRIGIVNYGYTF.

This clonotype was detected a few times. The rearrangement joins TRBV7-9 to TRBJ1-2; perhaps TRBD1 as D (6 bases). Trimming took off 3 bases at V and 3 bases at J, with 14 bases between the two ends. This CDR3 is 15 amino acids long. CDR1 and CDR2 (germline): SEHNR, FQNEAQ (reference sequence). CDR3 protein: CASSFTGLGDYGYTF. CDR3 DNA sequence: TGTGCCAGCAGCTTTACAGGGTTGGGAGACTATGGCTACACCTTC.

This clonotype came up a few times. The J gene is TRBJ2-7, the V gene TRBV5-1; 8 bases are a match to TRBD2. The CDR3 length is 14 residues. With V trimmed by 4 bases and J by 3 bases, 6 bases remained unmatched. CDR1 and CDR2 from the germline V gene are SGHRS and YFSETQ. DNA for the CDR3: TGCGCCAGCAGCCGAGCGGGGGATTACTACGAGCAGTACTTC. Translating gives CASSRAGDYYEQYF.

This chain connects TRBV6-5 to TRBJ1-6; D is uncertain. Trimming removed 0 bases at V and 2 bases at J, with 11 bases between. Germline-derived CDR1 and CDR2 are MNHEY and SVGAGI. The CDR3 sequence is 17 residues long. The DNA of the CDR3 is TGTGCCAGCAGTTACTCGCGGACGGGTACCTATAATTCACCCCTCCACTTT. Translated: CASSYSRTGTYNSPLHF.

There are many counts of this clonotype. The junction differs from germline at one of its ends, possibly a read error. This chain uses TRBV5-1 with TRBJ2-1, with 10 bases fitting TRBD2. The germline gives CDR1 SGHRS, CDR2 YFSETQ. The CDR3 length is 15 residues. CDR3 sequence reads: CASSLAGGAYNEQFF. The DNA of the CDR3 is TGTGCCAGCAGCTTAGCGGGGGGCGCCTACAATGAGCAGTTCTTC.

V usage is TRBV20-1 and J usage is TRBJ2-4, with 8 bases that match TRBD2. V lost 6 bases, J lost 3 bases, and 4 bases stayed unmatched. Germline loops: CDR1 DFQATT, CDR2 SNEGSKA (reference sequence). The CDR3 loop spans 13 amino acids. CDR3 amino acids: CSAAGTSKNIQYF. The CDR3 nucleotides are TGCAGTGCCGCGGGGACTAGCAAAAACATTCAGTACTTC.

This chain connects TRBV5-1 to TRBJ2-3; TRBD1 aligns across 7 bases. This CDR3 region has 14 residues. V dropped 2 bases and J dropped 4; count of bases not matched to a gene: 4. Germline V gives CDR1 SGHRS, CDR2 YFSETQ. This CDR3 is CASSFQQGSDTQYF. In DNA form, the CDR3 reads TGCGCCAGCAGCTTTCAACAGGGGTCAGATACGCAGTATTTT.

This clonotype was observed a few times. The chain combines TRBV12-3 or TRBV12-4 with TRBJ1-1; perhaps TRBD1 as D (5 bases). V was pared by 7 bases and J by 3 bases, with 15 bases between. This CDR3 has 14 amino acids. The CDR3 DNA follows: TGTGCCAGCACCCAGAGCATGGGGGACACTGAAGCTTTCTTT. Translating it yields CASTQSMGDTEAFF.

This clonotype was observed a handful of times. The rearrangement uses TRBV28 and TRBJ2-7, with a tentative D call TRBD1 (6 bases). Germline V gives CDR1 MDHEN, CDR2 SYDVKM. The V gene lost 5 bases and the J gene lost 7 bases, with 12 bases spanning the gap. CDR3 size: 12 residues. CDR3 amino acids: CASSGVRGEQYF. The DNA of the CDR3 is TGTGCCAGCAGTGGCGTCAGGGGTGAGCAGTACTTC.

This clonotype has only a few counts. CDR3 protein: CASSLAAGIEAFF. DNA of the CDR3: TGTGCCAGCAGCTTAGCGGCGGGGATTGAAGCTTTCTTT. The chain combines TRBV7-9 with TRBJ1-1; the D is unclear. Germline lookup yields CDR1 SEHNR and CDR2 FQNEAQ (reference sequence). There are 13 residues in the CDR3. Trimming cost V 0 bases and J 7 bases, with 9 bases left between them.

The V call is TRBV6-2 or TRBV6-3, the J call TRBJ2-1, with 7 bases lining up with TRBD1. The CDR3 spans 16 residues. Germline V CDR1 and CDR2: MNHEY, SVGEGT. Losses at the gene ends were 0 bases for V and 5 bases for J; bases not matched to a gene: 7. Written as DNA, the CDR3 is TGTGCCAGCAGTTACTCTATGGGACAGCCCAACAATGAGCAGTTCTTC. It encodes CASSYSMGQPNNEQFF.

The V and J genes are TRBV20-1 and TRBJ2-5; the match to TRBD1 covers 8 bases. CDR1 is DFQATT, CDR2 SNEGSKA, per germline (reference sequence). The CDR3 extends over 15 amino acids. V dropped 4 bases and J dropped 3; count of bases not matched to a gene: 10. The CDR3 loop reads CSATGGRGLKETQYF. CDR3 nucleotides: TGCAGTGCTACAGGGGGCAGGGGGCTGAAAGAGACCCAGTACTTC.

The CDR3 DNA follows: TGCGCCAGCAGCTTGGACGGTTATAGCAATCAGCCCCAGCATTTT. Encoded protein: CASSLDGYSNQPQHF. The chain joins TRBV5-1 to TRBJ1-5; D is unresolved. CDR3 length equals 15 residues. Between the trimmed V and J ends, which lost 0 bases and 0 bases, there was a span of 7 bases. Per the germline V gene, CDR1 is SGHRS and CDR2 is YFSETQ.